Below, one TCR beta chain is given with its context. Its antigen remains unknown. V lost 5 bases and J 7 bases, leaving 14 bases between the germline ends. The CDR3 contains 14 residues. CDR1 and CDR2 (germline): LNHDA, SQIVND (reference sequence). Generated by immunoSEQ multiplex PCR, the TCRdb table keeps only in-frame clones and is missing some. This sample carries roughly 62,000 clones, 92% of them seen once, and the ten largest clones take about 0.66%. The data derive from a study of OX40 agonist ivuxolimab in advanced cancers. Study overall: Given to patients was ivuxolimab, an agonistic anti-OX40 (CD134) antibody. Every 2 weeks, patients got intravenous ivuxolimab at one of six dose levels (0.01-10 mg/kg).

Findings and caveats of the study: At 0.1 to 3.0 mg/kg and by week 6, CD4+ and CD8+ T cells in the blood had expanded clonally.

The origin of this receptor is an adult with an advanced solid tumor such as melanoma, head and neck, liver or kidney cancer. The J gene is TRBJ2-2, the V gene TRBV19, with unresolved D. Sequenced here: CD4+ or CD8+ T cells sorted from blood, sampled in a trial of the OX40 agonist ivuxolimab. CDR3 sequence: CASSPRHANGELFF. In DNA, the CDR3 is TGTGCCAGTAGTCCACGTCACGCGAACGGGGAGCTGTTTTTT.